The 10 T cell receptor beta chains listed next were all sequenced from one sample in a study of blood T cell repertoires in COVID-19. Clones were sequenced by immunoSEQ multiplex PCR, and TCRdb holds only the in-frame ones, with some missing. The sample yields a few hundred thousand clones, about 85% seen once. Sequencing was carried out using PBMCs or T cells enriched from blood (not recorded which). The receptors come from a woman between 45 and 65 years old who had been exposed to COVID-19.

The rearrangement joins TRBV19 to TRBJ1-1, with TRBD1 matching 9 bases. With 4 bases clipped from V and 0 bases from J, the junction kept 12 bases outside the gene matches. The CDR3 consists of 18 residues. The germline V gene has CDR1 LNHDA and CDR2 SQIVND (reference sequence). The CDR3 sequence is CASSTGQGMRDMNTEAFF. DNA of the CDR3: TGTGCCAGTAGTACGGGACAGGGTATGAGGGACATGAACACTGAAGCTTTCTTT.

The V call is TRBV7-8, the J call TRBJ1-2; a weak D match, TRBD1 (5 bases). V was cut by 6 bases and J by 0 bases, with 14 bases left in between. The CDR3 totals 15 residues. The germline V gene has CDR1 SGHVS and CDR2 FQNEAQ. CDR3 residues: CASRPDDSPNYGYTF. CDR3 DNA sequence: TGTGCCAGCAGGCCTGACGACAGCCCTAACTATGGCTACACCTTC.

The V and J genes are TRBV5-1 and TRBJ1-1, with 7 nucleotides matching TRBD1. This CDR3 comprises 14 residues. CDR1 and CDR2 (germline): SGHRS, YFSETQ. Trimming took 2 bases from V and 5 from J; bases not matched to a gene: 6. The CDR3 bases are TGCGCCAGCAGCTTTAGGGGGCTAGGAACTGAAGCTTTCTTT. As protein: CASSFRGLGTEAFF.

V usage is TRBV5-4 and J usage is TRBJ2-7; TRBD1 might be the D (6 bases). CDR1 and CDR2 from the germline V gene are SGHNT and YYREEE (reference sequence). This CDR3 is built from 14 residues. The V end lost 0 bases, the J end lost 0 bases, and 7 bases lay between the germline ends. CDR3: CASSLDRASYEQYF. CDR3 coding DNA: TGTGCCAGCAGCTTGGACAGGGCCTCCTACGAGCAGTACTTC.

V usage is TRBV2 and J usage is TRBJ1-4, with 7 bases identical to TRBD1. Germline V gives CDR1 SNHLY, CDR2 FYNNEI. Unmatched junction bases numbered 8, after V lost 6 bases and J lost 7 bases. This CDR3 spans 14 amino acids. This chain's CDR3 is CASREQGKGEKLFF. In DNA, the CDR3 is TGTGCCAGCAGGGAACAGGGGAAGGGTGAAAAACTGTTTTTT.

The rearrangement uses TRBV10-3 and TRBJ1-1; possibly TRBD1 for D (6 bases). The CDR3 spans 17 residues. Germline CDR1 ENHRY, CDR2 SYGVKD. Deletions cut 6 bases from V and 0 bases from J, with 20 bases between. CDR3 nucleotide sequence: TGTGCCATCAGCCTCAGGGGTACAAGGGGAATGAACACTGAAGCTTTCTTT. It specifies CAISLRGTRGMNTEAFF.

V and J are TRBV28 and TRBJ2-7, with D perhaps TRBD2 (5 bases). Germline lookup yields CDR1 MDHEN and CDR2 SYDVKM. V lost 5 bases and J 2 bases, leaving 13 bases between the germline ends. The CDR3 consists of 14 residues. The CDR3 bases are TGTGCCAGCAGTCGGCCGGGATTTACCTACGAGCAGTACTTC. Its translation is CASSRPGFTYEQYF.

The V gene is TRBV29-1, the J gene TRBJ1-2, with D possibly TRBD1 on 5 matching bases. CDR1 is SQVTM and CDR2 is ANQGSEA in the germline V gene. The length of the CDR3 is 16 residues. Between the trimmed V and J ends, which lost 7 bases and 3 bases, there was a span of 24 bases. The CDR3 DNA follows: TGCAGCGCCTGGTACCCAATCGCGGGACCCTACTATGGCTACACCTTC. Its protein product is CSAWYPIAGPYYGYTF. The variable domain in full, completed from reference TRBV29-1 and TRBJ1-2, reads SAVISQKPSRDICQRGTSLTIQCQVDSQVTMMFWYRQQPGQSLTLIATANQGSEATYESGFVIDKFPISRPNLTFSTLTVSNMSPEDSSIYLCSAWYPIAGPYYGYTFGSGTRLTVV.

This clone was observed a handful of times. The chain is built from TRBV12-3 or TRBV12-4 and TRBJ1-2; 8 positions agree with TRBD1. The CDR3 has 13 amino acids. Trimming removed 6 bases from V and 8 bases from J; junction bases left unmatched: 8. The CDR3 DNA follows: TGTGCCAGCAGCCCGACAGGGGAACGCGGCTACACCTTC. Translating it yields CASSPTGERGYTF.

V and J are TRBV4-1 and TRBJ1-5, with D possibly being TRBD1 (5 bases). The germline V and J ends were trimmed by 3 bases and 2 bases, with 17 bases remaining between them. CDR1 is MGHRA, CDR2 YSYEKL, per germline. The CDR3 is 17 residues long. CDR3 in amino acids: CASSQGHYIRGNQPQHF. CDR3 sequence (DNA): TGCGCCAGCAGCCAGGGGCATTATATTAGGGGCAATCAGCCCCAGCATTTT.